This TCR beta chain was captured by sequencing in a study of blood T cells in healthy people across ages. Regarding the study as a whole: Per million T cells, TCR beta diversity dropped about linearly as age rose. One million T cells yielded diversity estimates that were considered underestimates.

Worth noting for this clonotype: No antigen is known for it.

Using a J-beta primer mix together with a sample-barcoded 5' primer, a second PCR was run for roughly 7 to 11 cycles. TCRdb re-called the 5' RACE reads with MiXCR, one entry per CDR3 protein. The table records some 1 million distinct CDR3 sequences, over 35% of them present only once. Peripheral blood samples of roughly 10 milliliters were drawn from each donor. This CDR3 is built from 15 residues. The germline V gene encodes CDR1 DFQATT and CDR2 SNEGSKA (reference sequence). This receptor was obtained from a woman aged 55-69 years in good health. This chain connects TRBV20-1 to TRBJ2-5, with 9 bases fitting TRBD2. The better agreement between TRBJ2-7 and the DNA end casts doubt on the J call. Source material: blood. As DNA, the CDR3 is TGCAGTGCTAGAGGGCGGGAGGGCCTGGGCTACGAGCAGTACTTC. It codes for CSARGREGLGYEQYF.